A single sample is the source of the 26 T cell receptor beta chains below, sequenced in a study of T cell changes during pregnancy in multiple sclerosis. Profiling relied on immunoSEQ multiplex PCR, and the TCRdb table lists in-frame clones only, not all of them. The sample includes under 80,000 clones, roughly 92% of them seen just once. The sequencing used peripheral blood, collected before pregnancy. The source of these receptors is a female donor with multiple sclerosis, enrolled in a pregnancy study.

V usage is TRBV28 and J usage is TRBJ2-5; TRBD2 matches at 16 bases. Per the germline V gene, CDR1 is MDHEN and CDR2 is SYDVKM. The V segment lost 6 bases and the J segment 4 bases; nucleotides outside the gene matches: 5. The CDR3 extends over 16 amino acids. CDR3 sequence (DNA): TGTGCCAGCAGGGGGGGACTAGCGGGAGGGGCAGAGACCCAGTACTTC. Its protein is CASRGGLAGGAETQYF.

This clone occurred once. This chain connects TRBV11-2 to TRBJ1-2; 12 positions match TRBD1. Trimming at V came to 5 bases and at J to 7 bases, leaving 11 bases not matched to a gene. This CDR3 has 16 amino acids. Per germline, CDR1 SGHAT and CDR2 FQNNGV. CDR3 in amino acids: CASSQRSGTGGRGYTF. The CDR3, as DNA: TGTGCCAGCAGCCAGAGATCTGGGACAGGGGGCCGTGGCTACACCTTC.

The CDR3 DNA is TGTGCCAGCAGCTTATCCTCGGACAGGGCTGGAAACACCATATATTTT. It encodes CASSLSSDRAGNTIYF. The chain recombines TRBV7-2 with TRBJ1-3, with TRBD1 identical over 8 bases. Germline assignment: CDR1 SGHTA and CDR2 FQGNSA. V lost 2 bases, J lost 2 bases, and 5 bases stayed unmatched. The CDR3 length is 16 residues.

The table lists this clone with a count of one. The V and J genes are TRBV9 and TRBJ2-1; tentative D call: TRBD1 (6 bases). The CDR3 runs 12 residues. Trimming shortened V by 4 bases and J by 8 bases, and 10 bases separated the two germline ends. Germline CDR1 reads SGDLS; CDR2 reads YYNGEE. Written as DNA, the CDR3 is TGTGCCAGCAGCTTACAGGGATATGAGCAGTTCTTC. This encodes CASSLQGYEQFF. Combining the CDR3 with reference TRBV9 and TRBJ2-1 gives the whole variable domain DSGVTQTPKHLITATGQRVTLRCSPRSGDLSVYWYQQSLDQGLQFLIQYYNGEERAKGNILERFSAQQFPDLHSELNLSSLELGDSALYFCASSLQGYEQFFGPGTRLTVL.

This chain links TRBV15 with TRBJ2-7, with D perhaps matching TRBD1 (6 bases). Trimming took off 0 bases at V and 4 bases at J, with 13 bases between the two ends. The CDR3 has 15 amino acids. Germline V gene sequence: CDR1 LNHNV, CDR2 YYDKDF (reference sequence). The CDR3 loop is CATSRDSGALYEQYF. CDR3 DNA: TGTGCCACCAGCAGAGATTCAGGGGCACTTTACGAGCAGTACTTC.

The chain joins TRBV7-9 to TRBJ2-1; 12 nucleotides agree with TRBD1. The CDR3 covers 19 residues. The germline CDR1 and CDR2 sequences are SEHNR and FQNEAQ (reference sequence). The junction had 19 bases not matched to a gene; V was cut back by 6 bases and J by 7 bases. Here the CDR3 DNA reads TGTGCCAGCAGATCCGCCGGGACAGGGGGCTCATTGATGGGGAATGAGCAGTTCTTC. Residues: CASRSAGTGGSLMGNEQFF.

This sequence joins TRBV4-1 and TRBJ2-7; TRBD1 matches at 10 bases. This CDR3 is 15 amino acids long. Germline CDR1 is MGHRA and CDR2 is YSYEKL. The trim removed 4 bases at V and 2 bases at J, leaving 5 bases unmatched. CDR3 nucleotides: TGCGCCAGCAGCCTCCTGACAGGGGGCCCCTACGAGCAGTACTTC. Its protein product is CASSLLTGGPYEQYF.

The chain uses TRBV5-4 and TRBJ1-2; 9 bases are a match to TRBD1. The V segment lost 4 bases and the J segment 5 bases; nucleotides outside the gene matches: 18. The V gene's germline CDR1 is SGHNT and CDR2 YYREEE (reference sequence). The CDR3 runs 18 residues. CDR3 sequence (DNA): TGTGCCAGCAGCCGATCACCGGGACAGGGAACGGGCGGATATGGCTACACCTTC. Its translation: CASSRSPGQGTGGYGYTF.

The CDR3 loop reads CASSEGTGYGYTF. CDR3 nucleotides: TGTGCCAGCAGCGAAGGGACAGGCTATGGCTACACCTTC. The J gene is TRBJ1-2, the V gene TRBV9; 8 bases are a match to TRBD1. The CDR3 is 13 amino acids. Germline CDR1 is SGDLS and CDR2 is YYNGEE. The V segment lost 3 bases and the J segment 4 bases; nucleotides outside the gene matches: 2.

The chain combines TRBV7-9 with TRBJ2-1; TRBD2 is a possible D gene (6 bases). The CDR3 has 13 residues. Germline lookup yields CDR1 SEHNR and CDR2 FQNEAQ (reference sequence). V gave up 4 bases and J gave up 13 bases, with 17 bases separating them. The DNA for the CDR3 is TGTGCCAGCAGCTCCCTTGAGGGAGGAGGACAGTTCTTC. Its protein product is CASSSLEGGGQFF.

CDR3 in DNA: TGTGCCAGCAGCAAATACGTGGGGGGCCAAGAGACCCAGTACTTC. Protein product: CASSKYVGGQETQYF. The V call is TRBV21-1, the J call TRBJ2-5; TRBD2 is taken as the D call from the table, unchecked against the DNA. TRBV21-1 is a pseudogene segment. The CDR3 contains 15 residues.

The gene calls are TRBV18 and TRBJ2-3; no clear D gene. The CDR3 runs 15 residues. Germline CDR1 is KGHSH and CDR2 is LQKENI. V lost 2 bases, J lost 1 base, and 10 bases lay in between. For the CDR3, the DNA is TGTGCCAGCTCACCAGGCTTAGCAGGCACAGATACGCAGTATTTT. It codes for CASSPGLAGTDTQYF.

The gene calls are TRBV13 and TRBJ2-1, with 12 nucleotides matching TRBD2. CDR3 size: 13 residues. V was pared by 5 bases and J by 15 bases, with 8 bases of the junction left unmatched. The germline CDR1 and CDR2 sequences are PRHDT and FYEKMQ (reference sequence). CDR3 loop: CASSGKALAGGFF. The CDR3 DNA follows: TGTGCCAGCAGCGGCAAGGCACTAGCGGGAGGGTTCTTC.

The chain has TRBV27 and TRBJ1-2; 12 nucleotides agree with TRBD1. The CDR3 totals 12 residues. V lost 6 bases to trimming and J lost 8 bases; unmatched junction nucleotides: 1. CDR1 is MNHEY and CDR2 is SMNVEV in the germline V gene (reference sequence). CDR3 loop: CASRGTGGGYTF. CDR3 coding DNA: TGTGCCAGCAGAGGGACAGGGGGCGGCTACACCTTC.

The genes are TRBV4-3 and TRBJ2-1, with 8 bases that match TRBD2. This CDR3 region has 16 residues. The ends lost 4 bases at V and 4 bases at J; junction bases unmatched: 9. Germline CDR1 is LGHNA and CDR2 is YSLEER. The CDR3 DNA follows: TGCGCCAGCAGCCGGATGACTAGCGAACCTTACAATGAGCAGTTCTTC. As protein: CASSRMTSEPYNEQFF.

The chain recombines TRBV5-1 with TRBJ2-7, with TRBD2 matching over 8 bases. The germline V gene encodes CDR1 SGHRS and CDR2 YFSETQ. The CDR3 totals 15 residues. Trimming removed 0 bases from V and 2 bases from J; junction bases left unmatched: 4. CDR3 nucleotide sequence: TGCGCCAGCAGCTTGGAAGGTAGCGGGGCCTACGAGCAGTACTTC. Residues: CASSLEGSGAYEQYF.

This clone came up once. The genes are TRBV4-1 and TRBJ2-5; 13 bases are a match to TRBD2. Germline CDR1 is MGHRA and CDR2 is YSYEKL. This CDR3 has 17 amino acids. The trim removed 4 bases at V and 2 bases at J, leaving 7 bases unmatched. CDR3 nucleotides: TGCGCCAGCAGCCGGCTTGCGGGACTAGCGGGACAAGAGACCCAGTACTTC. Residues: CASSRLAGLAGQETQYF.

This clone was recorded once. The chain joins TRBV29-1 to TRBJ2-5, with a weak D call TRBD2 (6 bases). This CDR3 comprises 15 residues. V lost 5 bases, J lost 2 bases, and 18 bases lay in between. Per the germline V gene, CDR1 is SQVTM and CDR2 is ANQGSEA. The CDR3 DNA follows: TGCAGCGTTTGCCGGGACTCAAGGCCACAAGAGACCCAGTACTTC. This codes for CSVCRDSRPQETQYF.

The rearrangement joins TRBV27 to TRBJ2-7, with 10 bases that match TRBD2. Trimming cost V 2 bases and J 3 bases; bases outside gene matches: 4. The CDR3 length is 15 residues. The germline CDR1 and CDR2 sequences are MNHEY and SMNVEV (reference sequence). This chain's CDR3 is CASSLVSSGSYEQYF. The CDR3 coding sequence is TGTGCCAGCAGTTTAGTGTCTAGCGGGAGCTACGAGCAGTACTTC.

The gene calls are TRBV6-5 and TRBJ2-2; D is uncertain. CDR3 length equals 15 residues. V was pared by 0 bases and J by 0 bases, with 5 bases between. Per germline, CDR1 MNHEY and CDR2 SVGAGI. CDR3 region: CASSYSPANTGELFF. CDR3 sequence (DNA): TGTGCCAGCAGTTACTCGCCAGCGAACACCGGGGAGCTGTTTTTT.

This sequence joins TRBV19 and TRBJ2-1; 8 bases agree with TRBD1. CDR1 and CDR2 (germline): LNHDA, SQIVND (reference sequence). The J segment lost 4 bases and the V segment lost 2 bases, leaving 7 bases of the junction unmatched. The CDR3 extends over 16 amino acids. CDR3 protein: CASSITAGGPYNEQFF. DNA for the CDR3: TGTGCCAGTAGTATAACGGCAGGGGGCCCATACAATGAGCAGTTCTTC.

V is TRBV28 and J is TRBJ2-3; 8 nucleotides align to TRBD2. The CDR3 has 15 amino acids. Losses at the gene ends were 4 bases for V and 5 bases for J; bases not matched to a gene: 8. Per the germline V gene, CDR1 is MDHEN and CDR2 is SYDVKM. The CDR3 DNA is TGTGCCAGCAGTTCCGAGACTAGCGCAGGAGATACGCAGTATTTT. Residues: CASSSETSAGDTQYF.

This clone was detected only once. The V call is TRBV2, the J call TRBJ2-3; TRBD2 aligns across 14 bases. The junction had 8 bases not matched to a gene; V was cut back by 6 bases and J by 3 bases. Germline V CDR1 and CDR2: SNHLY, FYNNEI. The CDR3 consists of 17 residues. The CDR3 nucleotides read TGTGCCAGCAGAGCCGGGACTAGCGGGAGTTGGACAGATACGCAGTATTTT. Translation gives CASRAGTSGSWTDTQYF.

The genes are TRBV28 and TRBJ1-2; 7 nucleotides line up with TRBD1. The CDR3 sequence is 14 residues long. CDR1 is MDHEN, CDR2 SYDVKM, per germline. V lost 5 bases to trimming and J lost 4 bases; unmatched junction nucleotides: 7. Here the CDR3 DNA reads TGTGCCAGCAGTCCAACGGACAGGATCTATGGCTACACCTTC. Its translation: CASSPTDRIYGYTF.

The chain combines TRBV5-1 with TRBJ2-6; D is unresolved. The germline V gene has CDR1 SGHRS and CDR2 YFSETQ. Trimming removed 1 base from V and 0 bases from J, with 5 bases in between. The CDR3 loop spans 15 amino acids. The CDR3 region has the DNA TGCGCCAGCAGCTTGCAGAACTCTGGGGCCAACGTCCTGACTTTC. Its protein is CASSLQNSGANVLTF. Supplemented by reference TRBV5-1 and TRBJ2-6, the full variable domain reads KAGVTQTPRYLIKTRGQQVTLSCSPISGHRSVSWYQQTPGQGLQFLFEYFSETQRNKGNFPGRFSGRQFSNSRSEMNVSTLELGDSALYLCASSLQNSGANVLTFGAGSRLTVL.

V is TRBV29-1 and J is TRBJ1-1; D perhaps matches TRBD1 (6 bases). The V end was cut by 6 bases, the J end by 4 bases, with 12 bases between. This CDR3 comprises 12 residues. In germline, CDR1 is SQVTM, CDR2 ANQGSEA. The CDR3: CSVGTQFTEAFF. The CDR3 nucleotides read TGCAGCGTCGGGACACAGTTCACTGAAGCTTTCTTT.